Listed below are T cell receptor beta chains from one sample, sequenced in a study of cytomegalovirus exposure and HLA in healthy donors. Clones were read by immunoSEQ multiplex PCR, and TCRdb kept only the in-frame ones, dropping some. The sample consists of approximately 150,000 clones, about nine tenths of them appearing once. Material for sequencing was PBMCs. The receptor source for this set is a man aged 18 to 29 in good health and CMV-seronegative. Both conserved end residues are part of each CDR3. D genes are given only for firm matches. Clone size is given for some rows only: seen once, a few or many times, or a class if the clone is expanded.

j_gene,d_gene,abundance,v_gene,CDR3nt,CDR3aa
TRBJ2-7,TRBD1,-,TRBV2,TGTGCCAGCAGTGGACCGAGGACAGGGGGCGAGCAGTACTTC,CASSGPRTGGEQYF
TRBJ2-3,TRBD1,-,TRBV5-6,TGTGCCAGCAGCTTGCTCGGGACAGACACAGATACGCAGTATTTT,CASSLLGTDTDTQYF
TRBJ2-5,TRBD2,once,TRBV5-6,TGTGCCAGCAGCGGGGAAGCGGGAGCGGAGACCCAGTACTTC,CASSGEAGAETQYF
TRBJ2-5,-,once,TRBV7-9,TGTGCCAGCAGCTTAGAAGGCAGGGGTGAGACCCAGTACTTC,CASSLEGRGETQYF
TRBJ1-5,TRBD1,few,TRBV18,TGTGCCAGCTCATCGTCACAGGGGGGGAGCAATCAGCCCCAGCATTTT,CASSSSQGGSNQPQHF
TRBJ2-2,TRBD2,-,TRBV5-4,TGTGCCAGCAGCTTAGCAGCGGGGAGCACCGGGGAGCTGTTTTTT,CASSLAAGSTGELFF
TRBJ1-2,TRBD1,-,TRBV29-1,TGCAGCGTTGGAAGGACAGGGGGGTATGGCTACACCTTC,CSVGRTGGYGYTF
TRBJ2-1,TRBD1,once,TRBV5-4,TGTGCCAGCAGCTTGGGGCGACAGGGGGGGAATGAGCAGTTCTTC,CASSLGRQGGNEQFF
TRBJ2-3,TRBD2,-,TRBV7-6,TGTGCCAGCAGCTTAGCTACCGGGAGGATCGATAGCACAGATACGCAGTATTTT,CASSLATGRIDSTDTQYF
TRBJ1-5,-,-,TRBV11-2,TGTGCCAGCAGCCTAGCAGGGGCCGGAAATAGCAATCAGCCCCAGCATTTT,CASSLAGAGNSNQPQHF
TRBJ2-1,TRBD2,-,TRBV27,TGTGCCAGCAGTCAGACTAGCTACGAGCAGTTCTTC,CASSQTSYEQFF
TRBJ2-5,TRBD2,-,TRBV9,TGTGCCAGCAGCGTAGCTGTTAGCGGGGGGCAAGAGACCCAGTACTTC,CASSVAVSGGQETQYF
TRBJ1-6,-,-,TRBV6-1,TGTGCCAGCAGTGATCACAGGGAAAATTCACCCCTCCACTTT,CASSDHRENSPLHF
TRBJ1-1,-,-,TRBV27,TGTGCCAGCAGTTTTCGGGGGAACACTGAAGCTTTCTTT,CASSFRGNTEAFF
TRBJ2-3,-,-,TRBV25-1,TGTGCCAGCAGTGAATACGCCAGAACAGGCACAGATACGCAGTATTTT,CASSEYARTGTDTQYF
TRBJ2-3,-,-,TRBV27,TGTGCCAGCAGCAGGCCGCTAGATACGCAGTATTTT,CASSRPLDTQYF
TRBJ2-5,-,once,TRBV2,TGTGCCAGCAGCGTCCTCGATGGGAGATCGCGGGACTTC,CASSVLDGRSRDF
TRBJ2-1,TRBD2,-,TRBV5-1,TGCGCCAGCAGCTTGCAGGTACTAGCGCAAGATGAGCAGTTCTTC,CASSLQVLAQDEQFF
TRBJ1-5,TRBD1,-,TRBV18,TGTGCCAGCTCACTTGGGACAGATAGCAATCAGCCCCAGCATTTT,CASSLGTDSNQPQHF
TRBJ2-5,TRBD1,-,TRBV4-3,TGCGCCAGCAGCCAAGATCCACGGACAGGGGTCTTGGACTTC,CASSQDPRTGVLDF
TRBJ2-2,TRBD2,-,TRBV5-1,TGCGCCAGCAGCTCTTCGGTACTAGCGGGGGGGCCGAGCACCGGGGAGCTGTTTTTT,CASSSSVLAGGPSTGELFF
TRBJ2-1,TRBD2,-,TRBV7-9,TGTGCCAGCAGCGCCTGGACTAGCGCATTCTCCGATGAGCAGTTCTTC,CASSAWTSAFSDEQFF
TRBJ1-2,TRBD1,few,TRBV5-1,TGCGCCAGCAGCCACAAGGACAGGGGAAGTGGCTACACCTTC,CASSHKDRGSGYTF
TRBJ1-1,-,-,TRBV6-5,TGTGCCGCGCGAATGGGCCAGAACACTGAAGCTTTCTTT,CAARMGQNTEAFF
TRBJ2-5,-,-,TRBV6-1,TGTGCCAGCAGTGCGCGGGACCGGTCGGAGACCCAGTACTTC,CASSARDRSETQYF
TRBJ1-4,-,-,TRBV5-5,TGTGCCAGCACCCTGGAGGGTGTGGGCTCGGGGAGGAAACTGTTTTTT,CASTLEGVGSGRKLFF
TRBJ2-2,TRBD1,-,TRBV6-6,TGTGCCAGCAGTTCGACAGGGGAGAAAACCGGGGAGCTGTTTTTT,CASSSTGEKTGELFF
TRBJ2-7,-,-,TRBV7-8,TGTGCCAGCAGCCCCGTGACAGGACCTACCTACGAGCAGTACTTC,CASSPVTGPTYEQYF
TRBJ2-2,-,-,TRBV5-4,TGTGCCAGCAGCTTGACCATCTTGACGGGAGCACCCGGGGAGCTGTTTTTT,CASSLTILTGAPGELFF
TRBJ1-1,-,-,TRBV2,TGTGCCAGCAAATCCGACAGTATGAACACTGAAGCTTTCTTT,CASKSDSMNTEAFF
TRBJ1-2,TRBD1,once,TRBV9,TGTGCCAGCAGCACCCGGGACAGCTATGGCTACACCTTC,CASSTRDSYGYTF
TRBJ1-5,-,-,TRBV10-3,TGTGCCATCAGTGAGGCGGGGAGGGGGAGCAATCAGCCCCAGCATTTT,CAISEAGRGSNQPQHF
TRBJ1-5,TRBD1,-,TRBV7-8,TGTGCCAGCAGTCTTCTGACAGGGGACAATCAGCCCCAGCATTTT,CASSLLTGDNQPQHF
TRBJ2-5,-,-,TRBV19,TGTGCCAGTAGAGCCGGGGAGACCCAGTACTTC,CASRAGETQYF
TRBJ1-1,TRBD1,-,TRBV9,TGTGCCAGCAGCACACAGGGGGCCACTGAAGCTTTCTTT,CASSTQGATEAFF
TRBJ2-2,-,-,TRBV6-4,TGTGCCAGCAGTGTACAGCAGAACACCGGGGAGCTGTTTTTT,CASSVQQNTGELFF
TRBJ2-1,TRBD2,once,TRBV19,TGTGCCAGTAGTACATTACTAGCGCCAAGCTCCTACAATGAGCAGTTCTTC,CASSTLLAPSSYNEQFF
TRBJ2-3,-,-,TRBV9,TGTGCCAGCAGCGTGGTCGGTGATACGCAGTATTTT,CASSVVGDTQYF
TRBJ1-4,TRBD1,-,TRBV19,TGTGCCAGTATGGGGCTCGGGACAGGGGGCTTTAATGAAAAACTGTTTTTT,CASMGLGTGGFNEKLFF
TRBJ1-4,-,-,TRBV19,TGTGCCAGTAGTATCCTTGGCAGGGAACTGTTTTTT,CASSILGRELFF
TRBJ1-1,-,-,TRBV7-8,TGTGCCAGTAGGCGGGAGCCCCTGAACACTGAAGCTTTCTTT,CASRREPLNTEAFF
TRBJ1-6,-,once,TRBV9,TGTGCCAGCAGCGTTAGCCGTAATTCACCCCTCCACTTT,CASSVSRNSPLHF
TRBJ2-4,TRBD2,-,TRBV6-5,TGTGCCAGCAGTCTAGCGGGATTTTCACAAAACATTCAGTACTTC,CASSLAGFSQNIQYF
TRBJ2-2,TRBD1,-,TRBV2,TGTGCCAGCAGCTTGAGACAGGGAAACACCGGGGAGCTGTTTTTT,CASSLRQGNTGELFF
TRBJ1-1,-,-,TRBV5-1,TGCGCCAGCAGCTTGGCCCCAGATACCACTGAAGCTTTCTTT,CASSLAPDTTEAFF